A selection of T cell receptor beta chains follows, all from one sample in a study of cytomegalovirus exposure and HLA in healthy donors. Sequencing was performed with immunoSEQ multiplex PCR; in TCRdb, only in-frame clones are kept and a portion is missing. In the table there are about 160,000 clones, 75% to 90% of which are singletons. The sample consisted of PBMCs. Every receptor here comes from a human donor in good health. The CDR3 runs from the conserved cysteine through the conserved F or W. Fields, in order: clone size, V gene, D gene, J gene, CDR3 length, CDR3 protein, CDR3 DNA. D genes are given only for firm matches. Only part of the rows carry a size: once, few, many, or a class if the clone is expanded.

abundance: NA
v_gene: TRBV9
d_gene: NA
j_gene: TRBJ1-3
len: 16
CDR3aa: CASSVGGVGSGNTIYF
CDR3nt: TGTGCCAGCAGCGTAGGAGGAGTTGGCTCTGGAAACACCATATATTTT

abundance: NA
v_gene: TRBV5-8
d_gene: TRBD2
j_gene: TRBJ2-2
len: 17
CDR3aa: CASSGGRAGVGTGELFF
CDR3nt: TGTGCCAGCAGCGGTGGGCGAGCGGGAGTAGGGACCGGGGAGCTGTTTTTT

abundance: NA
v_gene: TRBV6-5
d_gene: NA
j_gene: TRBJ2-7
len: 14
CDR3aa: CASSYWSRSYEQYF
CDR3nt: TGTGCCAGCAGTTACTGGAGCAGATCCTACGAGCAGTACTTC

abundance: NA
v_gene: TRBV5-1
d_gene: TRBD1
j_gene: TRBJ2-7
len: 14
CDR3aa: CASSITGGGYEQYF
CDR3nt: TGCGCCAGCAGCATTACAGGGGGCGGATACGAGCAGTACTTC

abundance: NA
v_gene: TRBV10-3
d_gene: NA
j_gene: TRBJ2-5
len: 14
CDR3aa: CAISPEGGGETQYF
CDR3nt: TGTGCCATCAGCCCGGAGGGTGGGGGAGAGACCCAGTACTTC

abundance: NA
v_gene: TRBV30
d_gene: TRBD2
j_gene: TRBJ2-5
len: 16
CDR3aa: CAWEPPASGHQETQYF
CDR3nt: TGTGCCTGGGAACCACCGGCTAGCGGACACCAAGAGACCCAGTACTTC

abundance: few
v_gene: TRBV5-4
d_gene: NA
j_gene: TRBJ1-3
len: 15
CDR3aa: CASSFGPGVGNTIYF
CDR3nt: TGTGCCAGCAGCTTCGGTCCGGGGGTAGGAAACACCATATATTTT

abundance: NA
v_gene: TRBV6-6
d_gene: NA
j_gene: TRBJ1-6
len: 16
CDR3aa: CASSLRPSGENSPLHF
CDR3nt: TGTGCCAGCAGTCTTCGGCCCTCAGGGGAGAATTCACCCCTCCACTTT

abundance: NA
v_gene: TRBV7-6
d_gene: NA
j_gene: TRBJ1-6
len: 15
CDR3aa: CASSLVFRGNSPLHF
CDR3nt: TGTGCCAGCAGCTTAGTGTTCAGGGGAAATTCACCCCTCCACTTT

abundance: NA
v_gene: TRBV29-1
d_gene: NA
j_gene: TRBJ1-2
len: 13
CDR3aa: CSVRDFPWYGYTF
CDR3nt: TGCAGCGTGAGGGACTTTCCCTGGTATGGCTACACCTTC

abundance: few
v_gene: TRBV2
d_gene: TRBD1
j_gene: TRBJ1-2
len: 13
CDR3aa: CASSITGGDGYTF
CDR3nt: TGTGCCAGCAGTATTACAGGGGGCGATGGCTACACCTTC

abundance: NA
v_gene: TRBV7-2
d_gene: NA
j_gene: TRBJ2-7
len: 13
CDR3aa: CASSLDRTYEQYF
CDR3nt: TGTGCCAGCAGCTTAGACAGGACCTACGAGCAGTACTTC

abundance: NA
v_gene: TRBV2
d_gene: TRBD1
j_gene: TRBJ1-2
len: 14
CDR3aa: CASSENRGTGGYTF
CDR3nt: TGTGCCAGCAGTGAAAACAGGGGAACTGGTGGCTACACCTTC

abundance: NA
v_gene: TRBV6-6
d_gene: TRBD1
j_gene: TRBJ2-1
len: 14
CDR3aa: CALKKGQLYNEQFF
CDR3nt: TGTGCCCTAAAAAAGGGACAGCTATACAATGAGCAGTTCTTC

abundance: once
v_gene: TRBV5-1
d_gene: TRBD2
j_gene: TRBJ2-5
len: 17
CDR3aa: CASSLEPGGLTQETQYF
CDR3nt: TGCGCCAGCAGCTTGGAGCCGGGAGGACTGACTCAAGAGACCCAGTACTTC

abundance: NA
v_gene: TRBV4-2
d_gene: NA
j_gene: TRBJ2-7
len: 14
CDR3aa: CASSPGPSFNEQYF
CDR3nt: TGTGCCAGCAGCCCGGGTCCTAGTTTTAACGAGCAGTACTTC

abundance: NA
v_gene: TRBV2
d_gene: TRBD1
j_gene: TRBJ2-1
len: 12
CDR3aa: CASDRDSREQFF
CDR3nt: TGTGCCAGCGATAGGGACAGTCGCGAGCAGTTCTTC

abundance: NA
v_gene: TRBV5-6
d_gene: NA
j_gene: TRBJ2-5
len: 14
CDR3aa: CASSRSITQETQYF
CDR3nt: TGTGCCAGCAGCCGAAGTATAACACAAGAGACCCAGTACTTC

abundance: once
v_gene: TRBV9
d_gene: NA
j_gene: TRBJ2-3
len: 15
CDR3aa: CASSVRREASDTQYF
CDR3nt: TGTGCCAGCAGCGTACGCAGGGAAGCATCAGATACGCAGTATTTT

abundance: NA
v_gene: TRBV9
d_gene: TRBD2
j_gene: TRBJ2-3
len: 17
CDR3aa: CASSVGLAGGWRDTQYF
CDR3nt: TGTGCCAGCAGCGTCGGACTAGCGGGGGGTTGGCGAGATACGCAGTATTTT

abundance: once
v_gene: TRBV25-1
d_gene: NA
j_gene: TRBJ1-2
len: 14
CDR3aa: CASSARQSNYGYTF
CDR3nt: TGTGCCAGCAGTGCACGACAAAGTAACTATGGCTACACCTTC

abundance: NA
v_gene: TRBV7-8
d_gene: NA
j_gene: TRBJ2-7
len: 14
CDR3aa: CASTKREGTGEQYF
CDR3nt: TGTGCCAGCACCAAGAGGGAAGGTACGGGCGAGCAGTACTTC

abundance: NA
v_gene: TRBV5-1
d_gene: TRBD1
j_gene: TRBJ1-1
len: 15
CDR3aa: CASSLLEGGVTEAFF
CDR3nt: TGCGCCAGCAGCTTGCTGGAAGGGGGCGTAACTGAAGCTTTCTTT

abundance: NA
v_gene: TRBV6-5
d_gene: TRBD1
j_gene: TRBJ1-1
len: 11
CDR3aa: CASVRGTEAFF
CDR3nt: TGTGCCAGCGTCAGGGGGACAGAAGCTTTCTTT

abundance: NA
v_gene: TRBV5-6
d_gene: NA
j_gene: TRBJ2-7
len: 15
CDR3aa: CASSPPGGGAWEQYF
CDR3nt: TGTGCCAGCAGCCCCCCAGGTGGGGGGGCCTGGGAGCAGTACTTC

abundance: NA
v_gene: TRBV2
d_gene: TRBD2
j_gene: TRBJ2-5
len: 16
CDR3aa: CASRGGSGVPLKTQYF
CDR3nt: TGTGCCAGCAGGGGGGGTAGCGGGGTCCCGTTGAAGACCCAGTACTTC

abundance: NA
v_gene: TRBV7-2
d_gene: TRBD1
j_gene: TRBJ1-1
len: 15
CDR3aa: CASSLAGTGGTEAFF
CDR3nt: TGTGCCAGCAGCTTAGCTGGGACAGGGGGAACTGAAGCTTTCTTT

abundance: NA
v_gene: TRBV7-2
d_gene: NA
j_gene: TRBJ2-5
len: 15
CDR3aa: CASSLIRTDQETQYF
CDR3nt: TGTGCCAGCAGCTTAATTCGGACAGATCAAGAGACCCAGTACTTC

abundance: NA
v_gene: TRBV7-9
d_gene: NA
j_gene: TRBJ2-1
len: 14
CDR3aa: CASSPRDLYNEQFF
CDR3nt: TGTGCCAGCAGCCCCCGGGACTTGTACAATGAGCAGTTCTTC

abundance: NA
v_gene: TRBV6-5
d_gene: TRBD1
j_gene: TRBJ1-2
len: 13
CDR3aa: CASSTGQGYGYTF
CDR3nt: TGTGCCAGCAGTACCGGACAGGGCTATGGCTACACCTTC

abundance: NA
v_gene: TRBV7-9
d_gene: NA
j_gene: TRBJ1-1
len: 13
CDR3aa: CASSVSMNTEAFF
CDR3nt: TGTGCCAGCAGCGTTTCCATGAACACTGAAGCTTTCTTT

abundance: NA
v_gene: TRBV5-8
d_gene: NA
j_gene: TRBJ1-1
len: 15
CDR3aa: CASSLDGGTNTEAFF
CDR3nt: TGTGCCAGCAGCTTGGACGGCGGTACGAACACTGAAGCTTTCTTT

abundance: NA
v_gene: TRBV25-1
d_gene: TRBD1
j_gene: TRBJ2-3
len: 13
CDR3aa: CASHRGLTDTQYF
CDR3nt: TGTGCCAGCCACAGGGGGCTTACAGATACGCAGTATTTT

abundance: few
v_gene: TRBV6-5
d_gene: TRBD2
j_gene: TRBJ2-2
len: 16
CDR3aa: CASSYRRGGNTGELFF
CDR3nt: TGTGCCAGCAGTTACCGGCGGGGGGGGAACACCGGGGAGCTGTTTTTT

abundance: NA
v_gene: TRBV19
d_gene: TRBD2
j_gene: TRBJ2-3
len: 15
CDR3aa: CASSTPTSGVNTQYF
CDR3nt: TGTGCCAGTAGTACTCCGACTAGCGGGGTCAATACGCAGTATTTT